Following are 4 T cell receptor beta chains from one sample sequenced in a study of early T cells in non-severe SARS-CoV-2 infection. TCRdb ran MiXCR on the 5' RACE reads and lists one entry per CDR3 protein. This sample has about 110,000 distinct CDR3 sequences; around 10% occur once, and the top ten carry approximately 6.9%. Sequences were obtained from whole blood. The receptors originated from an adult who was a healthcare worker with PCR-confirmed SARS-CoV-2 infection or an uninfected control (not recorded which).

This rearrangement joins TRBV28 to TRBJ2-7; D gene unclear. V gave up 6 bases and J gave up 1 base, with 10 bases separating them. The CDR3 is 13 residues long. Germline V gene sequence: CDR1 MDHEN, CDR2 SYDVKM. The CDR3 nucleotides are TGTGCCAGCAGCCACCGTACATCCTACGAGCAGTACTTC. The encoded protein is CASSHRTSYEQYF.

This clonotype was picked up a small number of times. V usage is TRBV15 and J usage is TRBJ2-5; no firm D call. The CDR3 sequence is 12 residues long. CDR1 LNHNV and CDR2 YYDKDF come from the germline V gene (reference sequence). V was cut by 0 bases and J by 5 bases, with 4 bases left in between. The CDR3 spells CATSRDRETQYF. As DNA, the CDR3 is TGTGCCACCAGCAGAGATCGGGAGACCCAGTACTTC.

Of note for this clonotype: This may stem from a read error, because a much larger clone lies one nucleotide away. The CDR3 loop reads CASSEAGTGVSPHHF. The CDR3 DNA sequence: TGTGCCAGCAGTGAAGCCGGGACAGGGGTTTCACCCCACCACTTT. The rearrangement uses TRBV6-1 and TRBJ1-6, with 10 bases aligning to TRBD1. CDR3 size: 15 residues. Per the germline V gene, CDR1 is MNHNS and CDR2 is SASEGT.

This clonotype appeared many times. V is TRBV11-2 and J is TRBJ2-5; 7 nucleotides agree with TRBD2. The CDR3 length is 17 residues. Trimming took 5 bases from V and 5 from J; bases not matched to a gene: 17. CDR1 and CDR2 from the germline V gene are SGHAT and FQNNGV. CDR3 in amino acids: CASSRLAETPTLETQYF. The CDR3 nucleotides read TGTGCCAGCAGCCGTCTAGCGGAGACCCCGACCCTGGAGACCCAGTACTTC. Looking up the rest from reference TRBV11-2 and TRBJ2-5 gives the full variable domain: EAGVAQSPRYKIIEKRQSVAFWCNPISGHATLYWYQQILGQGPKLLIQFQNNGVVDDSQLPKDRFSAERLKGVDSTLKIQPAKLEDSAVYLCASSRLAETPTLETQYFGPGTRLLVL.